Below, one T cell receptor (beta chain) is given with its context. Source study methods: It was from reference gene primer amplification that nucleated cell counts were estimated. Sequenced by immunoSEQ multiplex PCR; TCRdb stores in-frame clones only, minus some. The V and J calls and the clone size are those of that table, but D and trimming were determined from the DNA. The table has almost 200,000 clones, roughly 90% seen once. The data originate from a study of blood T cell repertoires in COVID-19. The wider study: Whether acute or convalescent, the COVID-19 samples came from the United States, Italy and Spain. T cells, B-cell-depleted T cells, or PBMCs supplied cDNA or gDNA.

Germline V lookup: CDR1 SGHAT, CDR2 FQNNGV. The ends lost 5 bases at V and 6 bases at J; junction bases unmatched: 3. The CDR3 has 15 amino acids. The specimen was peripheral blood. The clonotype originates from a woman in her seventies with acute or convalescent COVID-19. This chain uses TRBV11-2 with TRBJ2-2; 13 bases fit TRBD2. CDR3 DNA: TGTGCCAGCAGCCCCGGACTAGCGGGAGCCGGGGAGCTGTTTTTT. The encoded protein is CASSPGLAGAGELFF. Looking up the rest from reference TRBV11-2 and TRBJ2-2 gives the full variable domain: EAGVAQSPRYKIIEKRQSVAFWCNPISGHATLYWYQQILGQGPKLLIQFQNNGVVDDSQLPKDRFSAERLKGVDSTLKIQPAKLEDSAVYLCASSPGLAGAGELFFGEGSRLTVL.